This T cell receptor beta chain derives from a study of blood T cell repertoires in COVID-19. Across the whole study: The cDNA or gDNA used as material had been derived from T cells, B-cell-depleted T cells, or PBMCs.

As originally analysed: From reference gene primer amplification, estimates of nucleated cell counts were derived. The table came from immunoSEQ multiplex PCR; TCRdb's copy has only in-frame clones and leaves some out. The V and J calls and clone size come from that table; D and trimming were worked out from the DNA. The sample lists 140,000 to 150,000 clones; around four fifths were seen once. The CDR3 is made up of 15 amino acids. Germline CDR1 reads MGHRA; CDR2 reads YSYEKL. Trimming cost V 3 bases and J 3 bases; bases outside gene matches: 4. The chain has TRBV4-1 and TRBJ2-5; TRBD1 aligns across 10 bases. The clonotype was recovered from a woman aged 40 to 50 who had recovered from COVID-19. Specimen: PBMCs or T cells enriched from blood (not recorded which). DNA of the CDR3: TGCGCCAGCAGCCACCTAGGACAGGGGGAAGAGACCCAGTACTTC. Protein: CASSHLGQGEETQYF.